One and the same sample provided the 4 T cell receptor beta chains below, sequenced in a study of blood T cell repertoires in COVID-19. This table comes from immunoSEQ multiplex PCR, and its TCRdb copy is limited to in-frame clones, with some not included. The sample has around 68,000 clones; over 80% are singletons. Sample: peripheral blood. The receptors shown here come from a woman between 50 and 59 years old with acute or convalescent COVID-19.

This chain uses TRBV19 with TRBJ1-3; D is possibly TRBD1 (6 bases). CDR3 length: 15 amino acids. The germline V and J ends were trimmed by 5 bases and 0 bases, with 11 bases remaining between them. Germline CDR1 LNHDA, CDR2 SQIVND (reference sequence). CDR3 sequence reads: CASSGQLSSGNTIYF. CDR3 DNA: TGTGCCAGTAGTGGACAGCTATCCTCTGGAAACACCATATATTTT.

The chain joins TRBV7-9 to TRBJ2-2; a possible D gene is TRBD2 (7 bases). V was shortened by 1 base and J by 2 bases, with 8 bases between the two germline ends. The CDR3 covers 15 residues. Germline V gene sequence: CDR1 SEHNR, CDR2 FQNEAQ (reference sequence). The CDR3 DNA sequence: TGTGCCAGCAGCTTAGGCGGGGGCAACACCGGGGAGCTGTTTTTT. Translating gives CASSLGGGNTGELFF.

The chain employs TRBV5-4 and TRBJ2-1; D possibly corresponds to TRBD1 (6 bases). CDR3 length equals 13 residues. In germline, CDR1 is SGHNT, CDR2 YYREEE (reference sequence). Trimming removed 3 bases from V and 7 bases from J, with 11 bases in between. CDR3 nucleotide sequence: TGTGCCAGCAGCTGGGACACCTGGAATGAGCAGTTCTTC. This encodes CASSWDTWNEQFF.

The chain has TRBV6-5 and TRBJ2-1; D perhaps matches TRBD1 (6 bases). Germline CDR1 reads MNHEY; CDR2 reads SVGAGI. The V gene lost 5 bases and the J gene lost 4 bases, with 15 bases spanning the gap. The CDR3 contains 15 residues. CDR3 bases: TGTGCCAGCAGTCCTCAAAGCAGGGGTTACAATGAGCAGTTCTTC. It specifies CASSPQSRGYNEQFF.